The sequence of this TCR beta chain was determined in a study of regulatory T cells in long-lasting Graves disease listed by TCRdb under 2021. Background on the whole study: Patients with newly diagnosed Graves' disease had been on antithyroid drugs for under 3 months. The study took place in China and was registered as a clinical trial. A total of about 33 samples were covered by TCR sequencing, comprising 13 persistent and about 20 newly diagnosed Graves' disease patients. This study used TCR sequencing and RNA sequencing of peripheral blood to compare persistent Graves' disease patients against newly diagnosed Graves' disease patients. On the study overall, not on this receptor specifically: Sequencing and analysis were limited to the TCR beta chain. The small sample size was acknowledged by the authors as a limitation that may reduce accuracy. Lower TCR Shannon entropy and fewer highly expanded clones were observed in persistent Graves' disease patients than in newly diagnosed patients, which suggested clonal expansion. A larger number of public clonotypes was shared among persistent patients (approximately 2,600) than among newly diagnosed patients (over 850). Peripheral blood alone was examined, since thyroid tissue, which constituted the primary lesion, could not be accessed. Preferential use of TRBV28, TRBJ1-2 and TRBJ2-5 was observed in persistent disease, whereas TRBV20-1 and TRBJ2-1 were favored in newly diagnosed disease.

This clonotype was seen at least ten times. Its antigen target is currently unknown. Base qualities are not at hand, and no much larger clone is one base apart. The library was produced with multiplex PCR. The sequencer listed for this sample is Illumina HiSeq 4000. To build TCR beta libraries, CDR3 regions were amplified by Arm-PCR using iRepertoire HTBI primers. Before sequencing, the PCR products underwent gel purification. On the authors' methods: A total of 62 TRBV and approximately 13 TRBJ segments were identified across samples and were used for gene usage analysis of CDR3 amino acid clonotypes. Filtered high-quality paired reads were merged into contigs using COPE and FqMerger. BLAST was used to align contigs to IMGT TRBV, TRBD and TRBJ reference genes, with CDR3 defined following IMGT. Any clonotype with a frequency above 0.1% was classified as a highly expanded clone. Repertoire diversity was measured by Shannon entropy, and V-J evenness by the Gini coefficient. A clonotype was considered public if more than one individual shared it. TCRdb trimmed public reads at Q25 via fastp, called clones via MiXCR and kept in-frame beta chains. Rows with one shared CDR3 protein collapse into an entry with the most common genes and DNA. Clone size and V and J calls follow TCRdb, not the original study. Recorded for this sample are approximately 400,000 distinct CDR3 sequences; about 11% of them occurred a single time. The top ten clonotypes cover approximately 20% of the sample.

The time point label for this specimen denotes: newly diagnosed GD, antithyroid drugs for less than 3 months. For both TCR sequencing and RNA sequencing, RNA was extracted from PBMCs in TRIzol. The diagnosis of Graves' disease followed American Thyroid Association guidelines. Patients for the study were recruited at an endocrinology department in Xi'an, China. Each patient gave approximately 10 milliliters of peripheral blood, collected in an EDTA anticoagulant tube. Ficoll Paque Plus density gradient separation was used to isolate PBMCs, and no additional T cell sorting was done. An Agilent 2100 Bioanalyzer and agarose gel were used to check RNA quality, while a NanoDrop 2000 measured RNA concentration. Relative to germline, V is missing 3 bases and J is missing 6 bases, with 11 bases of the junction outside any gene match. Measured from the cysteine to the phenylalanine, the CDR3 is 16 residues long. The CDR3 DNA has 48 bases and is translated from base 1.

The same data also contributed to another study, on T cells in Graves' hyperthyroidism and ophthalmopathy. The second study, in turn, reports: A patient counted as having stable Graves' hyperthyroidism if no progression to ophthalmopathy occurred over 18 months of follow-up. Hyperthyroidism patients were aged 18 to 65 years and newly diagnosed, with disease duration of less than 2 months. Patients with uncontrolled infections, other autoimmune diseases, pregnancy or lactation were excluded. Clinical symptoms, serum thyroxine and TRAb, thyroid ultrasound, and orbital computed tomography formed the basis for the diagnoses. The TCR CDR3 was subjected to a first round of RT-PCR using the HTBI primer set and the Qiagen OneStep RT-PCR kit. Most expanded thyroid clonotypes (frequency above 0.001) were also found in blood, which suggests that blood repertoires may mirror thyroid immune responses. A 13 V-J signature model separated ophthalmopathy from stable hyperthyroidism, with around 90% sensitivity and 81.08% specificity in cross-validation and 80%/75% in testing. In validation, progression to ophthalmopathy was predicted by the model with roughly 69% sensitivity and roughly 72% specificity, a median of 6.5 months before onset. TCR V-J signatures able to tell the groups apart were searched for in a discovery cohort of 90 to 100 patients, of whom under 45 had Graves' ophthalmopathy and around 58 had stable Graves' hyperthyroidism. An independent validation cohort of under 20 hyperthyroidism patients and approximately 15 patients who later progressed to ophthalmopathy tested prospective prediction of ophthalmopathy. For training and testing, the 110 or so patients in the discovery cohort were randomly divided in a 7:3 ratio. In addition, the study compared T-cell repertoires in thyroid tissue and in blood from five or six Graves' hyperthyroidism patients. After sampling, hyperthyroidism patients received methimazole starting at 30 mg daily, and ophthalmopathy patients received high-dose intravenous methylprednisolone. The libraries were constructed in a second round of multiplex PCR and then size-selected and purified. Sequencing of the libraries was done on an Illumina HiSeq2000 using paired-end 100 bp reads. SOAPnuke was used to process the raw data, with reads discarded if the reads contained adapters or uncalled bases, had a mean Phred below 15, or lacked an exact constant-primer or identifier match. COPE v1.2.5 was used to merge high-quality paired reads, and clonotypes were defined as unique nucleotide sequences. MiTCR v1.1 was used to align clonotypes to the IMGT TRBV, TRBD and TRBJ reference segments. Only V-J combinations with frequency above 0.0001, covering about 99% of repertoires, were analysed. A TCS score was defined as the ratio of F50 (clonal expansion) to E x V (chaos), with BLOSUM62-based TCRdist applied between CDR3 peptides within each V-J. Welch's t-statistics and random forest reduced roughly 530 V-J features to 13, which were used in a naive Bayes classifier (R e1071). No statistical method was used to set the sample size in advance, and investigators knew the group allocation. The paper describes TCR Vbeta CDR3 sequencing of fewer than 150 peripheral blood samples, made up of around 41 ophthalmopathy patients, 70 to 80 hyperthyroidism patients and 17 progressor patients.

This material consisted of peripheral blood mononuclear cells (PBMCs), taken at new diagnosis, from a patient treated with antithyroid drugs. The TCR comes from a woman aged 18-29 years with Graves disease. Donor details come from another sample of the same person, matched by shared clones. The chain links TRBV12-3 or TRBV12-4 with TRBJ1-1; 9 of the junction bases match TRBD1. The DNA reads TGTGCCAGCAGTTTCTGGACAGGGGCCATCAGGGCTGAAGCTTTCTTT. Its protein reads: CASSFWTGAIRAEAFF.